The 17 T cell receptor beta chains reported below all come from one sample, sequenced in a study of blood T cell repertoires in COVID-19. Some clones are missing from TCRdb's copy, which holds only in-frame ones; the method was immunoSEQ multiplex PCR. Of over 300,000 clones listed, approximately 90% are singletons. The sequenced sample was PBMCs or T cells enriched from blood (not recorded which). These receptors came from a woman in her thirties or forties who had recovered from COVID-19.

The chain joins TRBV30 to TRBJ1-1; the D gene is possibly TRBD1 (5 bases). The V end lost 0 bases, the J end lost 4 bases, and 9 bases lay between the germline ends. This CDR3 contains 13 residues. The germline V gene has CDR1 GTSNPN and CDR2 SVGIG (reference sequence). Here the CDR3 reads CAWSVRGSTEAFF. The CDR3, as DNA: TGTGCCTGGAGTGTACGGGGGAGCACTGAAGCTTTCTTT.

CDR3 DNA sequence: TGTGCCAGCAGCCAATCTTCAGGGGGTCTAACTGAGCAGTTCTTC. This codes for CASSQSSGGLTEQFF. The rearrangement uses TRBV14 and TRBJ2-1; 7 bases match TRBD1. The junction had 10 bases not matched to a gene; V was cut back by 2 bases and J by 9 bases. The CDR3 spans 15 residues. Per the germline V gene, CDR1 is SGHDN and CDR2 is FVKESK.

The chain couples TRBV9 to TRBJ1-1; perhaps TRBD1 as D (5 bases). The V end lost 4 bases, the J end lost 1 base, and 11 bases lay between the germline ends. There are 14 residues in the CDR3. Per the germline V gene, CDR1 is SGDLS and CDR2 is YYNGEE. The CDR3 loop reads CASSSGTPNTEAFF. In nucleotides, the CDR3 is TGTGCCAGCAGCTCCGGGACTCCGAACACTGAAGCTTTCTTT.

The gene calls are TRBV5-1 and TRBJ1-4, with D perhaps matching TRBD1 (5 bases). Germline lookup yields CDR1 SGHRS and CDR2 YFSETQ. This CDR3 has 14 amino acids. V lost 2 bases, J lost 5 bases, and 10 bases lay in between. CDR3 region: CASSLVGANEKLFF. The CDR3 DNA is TGCGCCAGCAGCTTAGTAGGGGCGAATGAAAAACTGTTTTTT. Together with reference TRBV5-1 and TRBJ1-4, the CDR3 gives the full variable domain: KAGVTQTPRYLIKTRGQQVTLSCSPISGHRSVSWYQQTPGQGLQFLFEYFSETQRNKGNFPGRFSGRQFSNSRSEMNVSTLELGDSALYLCASSLVGANEKLFFGSGTQLSVL.

This clone was observed once. The genes are TRBV28 and TRBJ2-3, with 7 nucleotides matching TRBD1. J was trimmed by 0 bases and V by 3 bases; bases with no gene match: 3. CDR1 and CDR2 from the germline V gene are MDHEN and SYDVKM. The CDR3 loop spans 15 amino acids. The CDR3 sequence: CASSFVQGSTDTQYF. The CDR3 DNA is TGTGCCAGCAGTTTTGTACAGGGGAGCACAGATACGCAGTATTTT.

The chain is built from TRBV27 and TRBJ2-1, with D uncertain. With 2 bases removed from V and 7 bases from J, the gap between germline ends came to 9 bases. The CDR3 is 13 amino acids. Germline V gene data show CDR1 as MNHEY and CDR2 as SMNVEV (reference sequence). The CDR3 DNA reads TGTGCCAGCAGTTTAAGGCGGCTGAATGAGCAGTTCTTC. It codes for CASSLRRLNEQFF.

The rearrangement uses TRBV6-5 and TRBJ1-4; D is unclear. CDR1 MNHEY and CDR2 SVGAGI come from the germline V gene. V lost 2 bases and J 4 bases, leaving 14 bases between the germline ends. The CDR3 extends over 16 amino acids. The chain's CDR3 is CASSYAYELFNEKLFF. As DNA, the CDR3 is TGTGCCAGCAGTTACGCGTATGAACTCTTTAATGAAAAACTGTTTTTT.

The rearrangement joins TRBV4-3 to TRBJ2-7; possible D gene TRBD1, 7 bases. The V end was cut by 3 bases, the J end by 6 bases, with 18 bases between. CDR1 LGHNA and CDR2 YSLEER come from the germline V gene. The CDR3 spans 15 residues. The CDR3 protein is CASSHSDREEVEQYF. In nucleotides, the CDR3 is TGCGCCAGCAGCCACTCAGACAGGGAGGAAGTCGAGCAGTACTTC.

This chain joins TRBV19 and TRBJ2-7, with D perhaps TRBD1 (6 bases). V gave up 10 bases and J gave up 3 bases, with 16 bases separating them. Germline-derived CDR1 and CDR2 are LNHDA and SQIVND (reference sequence). This CDR3 is built from 13 residues. This chain's CDR3 is CATQDSGFYEQYF. The CDR3 coding sequence is TGTGCCACTCAGGACAGTGGGTTCTACGAGCAGTACTTC.

This clone was counted a single time. The V and J genes are TRBV6-1 and TRBJ2-1, with D tentatively TRBD2 (7 bases). The V and J ends lost 4 bases and 7 bases respectively, with 14 bases between them. Per the germline V gene, CDR1 is MNHNS and CDR2 is SASEGT. The CDR3 is 14 amino acids. The DNA of the CDR3 is TGTGCCAGCAGTGGCGGGGGCATGGGGAATGAGCAGTTCTTC. Encoded protein: CASSGGGMGNEQFF.

The rearrangement links TRBV4-3 to TRBJ2-7; 8 nucleotides agree with TRBD2. The length of the CDR3 is 16 residues. V was clipped by 1 base and J by 5 bases; unmatched bases: 10. Germline loops: CDR1 LGHNA, CDR2 YSLEER. The CDR3, as DNA: TGCGCCAGCAGCCAAGGGGTATTAGCGGGGTCGGACGAGCAGTACTTC. It encodes CASSQGVLAGSDEQYF.

This chain uses TRBV4-3 with TRBJ1-2, with a tentative D call TRBD1 (6 bases). V lost 4 bases and J lost 2, with 17 bases in between. Germline loops: CDR1 LGHNA, CDR2 YSLEER. There are 16 residues in the CDR3. CDR3 DNA: TGCGCCAGCAGCCCTCTACGGGGGGGGCTCAACTATGGCTACACCTTC. As protein: CASSPLRGGLNYGYTF.

This clone was observed a handful of times. The chain couples TRBV19 to TRBJ1-1; 8 positions agree with TRBD1. The CDR3 has 16 amino acids. From germline, CDR1 is LNHDA and CDR2 SQIVND (reference sequence). The ends lost 6 bases at V and 1 base at J; junction bases unmatched: 10. The CDR3 region has the DNA TGTGCCAGTAGGGCCGGACAGGGACTTCCGAACACTGAAGCTTTCTTT. Translating it yields CASRAGQGLPNTEAFF. Full variable domain (missing parts from reference TRBV19 and TRBJ1-1): DGGITQSPKYLFRKEGQNVTLSCEQNLNHDAMYWYRQDPGQGLRLIYYSQIVNDFQKGDIAEGYSVSREKKESFPLTVTSAQKNPTAFYLCASRAGQGLPNTEAFFGQGTRLTVV.

The rearrangement uses TRBV25-1 and TRBJ1-2; D might be TRBD1 (5 bases). CDR3 size: 11 residues. The germline V gene encodes CDR1 MGHDK and CDR2 SYGVNS. The V and J ends lost 4 bases and 7 bases respectively, with 7 bases between them. The CDR3 spells CASSAGVGYTF. Written as DNA, the CDR3 is TGTGCCAGCAGTGCGGGGGTTGGCTACACCTTC.

This sequence joins TRBV7-8 and TRBJ2-3; the D gene is possibly TRBD1 (6 bases). In germline, CDR1 is SGHVS, CDR2 FQNEAQ. V was pared by 4 bases and J by 0 bases, with 17 bases between. The CDR3 runs 17 residues. The CDR3 bases are TGTGCCAGCAGCTCAGGGGAGACGGGCCCTAGCACAGATACGCAGTATTTT. Encoded protein: CASSSGETGPSTDTQYF.

The chain joins TRBV5-1 to TRBJ2-5; no reliable D call. CDR1 and CDR2 from the germline V gene are SGHRS and YFSETQ. The length of the CDR3 is 12 residues. V lost 4 bases and J 4 bases, leaving 8 bases between the germline ends. CDR3: CASSNNRETQYF. The CDR3 DNA follows: TGCGCCAGCAGCAACAACAGAGAGACCCAGTACTTC.

This rearrangement joins TRBV24-1 to TRBJ1-5, with 10 bases identical to TRBD1. Trimming removed 4 bases from V and 5 bases from J; junction bases left unmatched: 4. The germline V gene encodes CDR1 KGHDR and CDR2 SFDVKD. The CDR3 sequence is 15 residues long. CDR3 nucleotides: TGTGCCACCAGTGACCCCGGGACAGGGGATCAGCCCCAGCATTTT. This encodes CATSDPGTGDQPQHF.